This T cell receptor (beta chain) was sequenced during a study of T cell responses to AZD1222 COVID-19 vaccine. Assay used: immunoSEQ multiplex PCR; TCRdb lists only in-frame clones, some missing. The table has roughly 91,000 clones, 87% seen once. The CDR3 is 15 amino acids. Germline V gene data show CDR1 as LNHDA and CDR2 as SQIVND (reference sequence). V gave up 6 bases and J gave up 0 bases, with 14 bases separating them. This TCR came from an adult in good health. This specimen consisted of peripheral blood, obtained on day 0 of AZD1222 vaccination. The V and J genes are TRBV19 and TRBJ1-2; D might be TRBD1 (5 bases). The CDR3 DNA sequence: TGTGCCAGTAGAAAACAGGTCATAGCTAACTATGGCTACACCTTC. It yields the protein CASRKQVIANYGYTF.